The 13 T cell receptor beta chains below were found in one sample sequenced in a study of OX40 agonist ivuxolimab in advanced cancers. Clones were read by immunoSEQ multiplex PCR, and TCRdb kept only the in-frame ones, dropping some. The sample yields 70,000 to 85,000 clones, 84% seen once. The sequencing used CD4+ or CD8+ T cells sorted from blood, collected in a trial of the OX40 agonist ivuxolimab. These TCRs come from an adult with an advanced solid tumor such as melanoma, head and neck, liver or kidney cancer.

The chain uses TRBV7-2 and TRBJ2-7, with 9 bases matching TRBD1. The CDR3 totals 16 residues. The J segment lost 3 bases and the V segment lost 1 base, leaving 7 bases of the junction unmatched. Germline lookup yields CDR1 SGHTA and CDR2 FQGNSA. The CDR3 spells CASSLGGQGPNYEQYF. The CDR3 nucleotides read TGTGCCAGCAGCTTAGGGGGACAGGGCCCGAACTACGAGCAGTACTTC. The whole variable domain, filled in from reference TRBV7-2 and TRBJ2-7, reads GAGVSQSPSNKVTEKGKDVELRCDPISGHTALYWYRQSLGQGLEFLIYFQGNSAPDKSGLPSDRFSAERTGGSVSTLTIQRTQQEDSAVYLCASSLGGQGPNYEQYFGPGTRLTVT.

The chain links TRBV28 to TRBJ2-5, with 8 bases that match TRBD1. Germline V gene lookup returns CDR1 MDHEN and CDR2 SYDVKM. V gave up 7 bases and J gave up 5 bases; unmatched junction bases: 6. This CDR3 has 13 residues. CDR3 residues: CASTWTGRETQYF. The CDR3, as DNA: TGTGCCAGCACCTGGACAGGGAGGGAGACCCAGTACTTC.

The genes are TRBV2 and TRBJ2-5; D unresolved. Germline lookup yields CDR1 SNHLY and CDR2 FYNNEI. The CDR3 is made up of 12 amino acids. Trimming cost V 9 bases and J 6 bases, with 14 bases left between them. The CDR3 coding sequence is TGTGCCAGTAGTCCGTTTGGGAAGACCCAGTACTTC. This encodes CASSPFGKTQYF.

There are a few counts of this clone. The chain joins TRBV28 to TRBJ2-5; 8 bases are a match to TRBD1. Looked up from germline, CDR1 is MDHEN and CDR2 is SYDVKM. This CDR3 has 15 residues. V dropped 4 bases and J dropped 5; count of bases not matched to a gene: 9. The CDR3 DNA reads TGTGCCAGCAGTTATAAGGGCAGGGGGCAGGAGACCCAGTACTTC. Residues: CASSYKGRGQETQYF.

The chain employs TRBV6-6 and TRBJ2-7; D perhaps matches TRBD2 (6 bases). CDR3 length: 14 amino acids. Trimming removed 7 bases at V and 4 bases at J, with 17 bases between. Germline V CDR1 and CDR2: MNHNY, SVGAGI (reference sequence). Here the CDR3 reads CASTKGGIGYEQYF. For the CDR3, the DNA is TGTGCCAGCACCAAGGGCGGGATAGGGTACGAGCAGTACTTC.

This rearrangement joins TRBV27 to TRBJ1-6; the D gene is possibly TRBD1 (6 bases). Trimming took 5 bases from V and 6 from J, leaving 14 bases between them. CDR1 MNHEY and CDR2 SMNVEV come from the germline V gene (reference sequence). The CDR3 extends over 15 amino acids. As DNA, the CDR3 is TGTGCCAGCAGTCTTTTCAGGGGAGGTAATTCACCCCTCCACTTT. This sequence encodes CASSLFRGGNSPLHF.

V usage is TRBV29-1 and J usage is TRBJ2-7; 7 bases map to TRBD2. Trimming cost V 7 bases and J 3 bases; bases outside gene matches: 6. CDR3 size: 12 residues. CDR1 and CDR2 from the germline V gene are SQVTM and ANQGSEA. DNA of the CDR3: TGCAGCGCCGCTAGCGGATTCTACGAGCAGTACTTC. This translates into CSAASGFYEQYF.

The chain couples TRBV11-2 to TRBJ2-2; 9 bases line up with TRBD1. CDR3 length: 15 amino acids. V lost 6 bases, J lost 6 bases, and 8 bases stayed unmatched. The germline CDR1 and CDR2 sequences are SGHAT and FQNNGV. CDR3 DNA: TGTGCCAGCAGTTATAGGACAGGGGAGTCCGGGGAGCTGTTTTTT. This codes for CASSYRTGESGELFF.

The genes are TRBV28 and TRBJ2-1; 9 nucleotides agree with TRBD1. The CDR3 is 15 amino acids. Germline loops: CDR1 MDHEN, CDR2 SYDVKM. J was trimmed by 6 bases and V by 7 bases; bases with no gene match: 10. CDR3 coding DNA: TGTGCCAGCACCCGGAGGACAGGGGCGGGCAATGAGCAGTTCTTC. This translates into CASTRRTGAGNEQFF.

This clone was seen a few times. This sequence joins TRBV9 and TRBJ1-3; D gene unclear. With 1 base removed from V and 0 bases from J, the gap between germline ends came to 5 bases. The CDR3 is made up of 14 amino acids. Germline CDR1 SGDLS, CDR2 YYNGEE. In nucleotides, the CDR3 is TGTGCCAGCAGCGTATATAACTCTGGAAACACCATATATTTT. This codes for CASSVYNSGNTIYF. The whole variable domain, remainder taken from reference TRBV9 and TRBJ1-3, is DSGVTQTPKHLITATGQRVTLRCSPRSGDLSVYWYQQSLDQGLQFLIQYYNGEERAKGNILERFSAQQFPDLHSELNLSSLELGDSALYFCASSVYNSGNTIYFGEGSWLTVV.

The chain is built from TRBV27 and TRBJ1-2; 8 bases line up with TRBD1. V gave up 3 bases and J gave up 5 bases; unmatched junction bases: 8. The CDR3 length is 15 residues. CDR1 is MNHEY and CDR2 is SMNVEV in the germline V gene (reference sequence). In DNA form, the CDR3 reads TGTGCCAGCAGTTTGTCCGACAGGGGCACATATGGCTACACCTTC. Translated, it gives CASSLSDRGTYGYTF.

In this sample, this clone turned up once. V and J are TRBV28 and TRBJ1-2; possible D gene TRBD1, 5 bases. Germline CDR1 is MDHEN and CDR2 is SYDVKM. V gave up 1 base and J gave up 5 bases, with 17 bases separating them. The length of the CDR3 is 16 residues. In nucleotides, the CDR3 is TGTGCCAGCAGTTTATTAGGCAGGGAGAAAGGGTATGGCTACACCTTC. Its protein product is CASSLLGREKGYGYTF.

The chain uses TRBV7-2 and TRBJ1-5; weak D call: TRBD1 (5 bases). Trimming pared 4 bases from V and 0 bases from J, leaving 10 bases between. CDR3 length equals 15 residues. Germline loops: CDR1 SGHTA, CDR2 FQGNSA. The CDR3 DNA is TGTGCCAGCAGCTCAGGGACGGTTAGCAATCAGCCCCAGCATTTT. Residues: CASSSGTVSNQPQHF.